A single sample gave rise to the 21 T cell receptor beta chains below, sequenced in a study of blood T cells in healthy people across ages. The authors ran a second PCR of about 6 to 11 cycles using a sample-barcoded 5' primer and a J-beta primer mix. Using its own MiXCR run on the 5' RACE reads, TCRdb lists one record per CDR3 protein. The sample gives about 1,500,000 distinct CDR3 sequences, approximately 28% of which show up once; roughly 8% is in the top ten. The sequencing input was blood. Receptor source: a woman between 25 and 40 years old in good health.

This clonotype was counted only a few times. Given a much more abundant clone one base away, this may be a read error. The chain couples TRBV9 to TRBJ2-2; no definite D call. CDR1 is SGDLS and CDR2 is YYNGEE in the germline V gene. CDR3 length: 12 amino acids. Trimming left V 7 bases short and J 2 bases short, with 6 bases between. The CDR3, as DNA: TGTGCCAGCGGCTTAAACACCGGGGAGCTGTTTTTT. It yields the protein CASGLNTGELFF.

The chain combines TRBV4-1 with TRBJ2-1, with 8 positions matching TRBD2. After removal of 0 bases from V and 8 bases from J, the junction contained 9 bases not matched to a gene. This CDR3 contains 16 residues. The germline CDR1 and CDR2 sequences are MGHRA and YSYEKL. CDR3 DNA sequence: TGCGCCAGCAGCCAAGATCGGCCAGCGGGGGTGTATGAGCAGTTCTTC. Translated: CASSQDRPAGVYEQFF.

This clonotype appeared a few times. The rearrangement links TRBV7-8 to TRBJ1-2; no clear D. V shed 5 bases and J shed 2 bases, with 12 bases lying between them. CDR3 length: 14 residues. Germline V gene data show CDR1 as SGHVS and CDR2 as FQNEAQ. The CDR3 DNA follows: TGTGCCAGCAGCCGTAGGACGATCAACTATGGCTACACCTTC. Residues: CASSRRTINYGYTF. Supplemented by reference TRBV7-8 and TRBJ1-2, the full variable domain reads GAGVSQSPRYKVAKRGQDVALRCDPISGHVSLFWYQQALGQGPEFLTYFQNEAQLDKSGLPSDRFFAERPEGSVSTLKIQRTQQEDSAVYLCASSRRTINYGYTFGSGTRLTVV.

This clonotype came up a few times. This sequence joins TRBV13 and TRBJ2-7, with D possibly TRBD1 on 10 matching bases. This CDR3 region has 15 residues. CDR1 and CDR2 from the germline V gene are PRHDT and FYEKMQ (reference sequence). Deletions cut 5 bases from V and 4 bases from J, with 18 bases between. This CDR3 is CASSLAGQGLYEQYF. DNA of the CDR3: TGTGCCAGCAGCCTAGCGGGACAGGGGTTATACGAGCAGTACTTC.

This chain connects TRBV20-1 to TRBJ2-5, with D perhaps TRBD1 (6 bases). The CDR3 has 12 amino acids. Germline CDR1 and CDR2: DFQATT and SNEGSKA (reference sequence). DNA for the CDR3: TGCAGCTCGGGACATAAGATGGAGACCCAGTACTTC. Residues: CSSGHKMETQYF.

This clonotype has a count of ten or more. This chain joins TRBV9 and TRBJ2-5, with 7 bases matching TRBD2. The CDR3 consists of 14 residues. Germline CDR1 is SGDLS and CDR2 is YYNGEE. V shed 3 bases and J 2 bases; nucleotides not matched to a gene: 4. CDR3 amino acids: CASSGGGGQETQYF. CDR3 DNA sequence: TGTGCCAGCAGCGGTGGGGGGGGACAAGAGACCCAGTACTTC.

This clonotype has more than one count but fewer than ten. The chain has TRBV6-6 and TRBJ2-1, with 8 bases aligning to TRBD2. The J segment lost 8 bases and the V segment lost 2 bases, leaving 2 bases of the junction unmatched. The CDR3 consists of 13 residues. Germline V lookup: CDR1 MNHNY, CDR2 SVGAGI (reference sequence). CDR3 loop: CASSYRAGDEQFF. DNA of the CDR3: TGTGCCAGCAGTTACAGAGCGGGGGATGAGCAGTTCTTC.

The chain carries TRBV12-3 or TRBV12-4 and TRBJ1-3, with 7 bases identical to TRBD1. Germline trimming cut 6 bases from V and 2 bases from J; bases unmatched to any gene: 4. CDR3 size: 14 residues. CDR3 region: CASSPGQPGNTIYF. Written as DNA, the CDR3 is TGTGCCAGCAGCCCGGGACAGCCTGGAAACACCATATATTTT.

In this sample, this clonotype turned up many times. V and J are TRBV7-2 and TRBJ2-1; TRBD2 matches at 14 bases. This CDR3 is built from 17 residues. After removal of 5 bases from V and 10 bases from J, the junction contained 13 bases not matched to a gene. CDR1 is SGHTA and CDR2 is FQGNSA in the germline V gene. The CDR3 protein is CASSPYTGTSGRDEQFF. The CDR3 region has the DNA TGTGCCAGCAGCCCATACACCGGGACTAGCGGGAGAGACGAGCAGTTCTTC.

The chain has TRBV4-3 and TRBJ2-3, with a possible D match to TRBD2 (6 bases). The CDR3 has 17 residues. V dropped 0 bases and J dropped 2 bases, with 15 bases sitting between them. Germline-derived CDR1 and CDR2 are LGHNA and YSLEER. The CDR3 loop is CASSQDKQLANTDTQYF. The CDR3 region has the DNA TGCGCCAGCAGCCAAGATAAGCAGCTAGCGAACACAGATACGCAGTATTTT.

The V and J genes are TRBV20-1 and TRBJ2-5; 8 nucleotides line up with TRBD1. This CDR3 is 11 amino acids long. Per the germline V gene, CDR1 is DFQATT and CDR2 is SNEGSKA (reference sequence). V dropped 5 bases and J dropped 11; count of bases not matched to a gene: 7. This CDR3 reads CSAPGGGEQYF. The CDR3 coding sequence is TGCAGTGCTCCAGGGGGCGGTGAGCAGTACTTC.

This clonotype has at least ten counts. The chain recombines TRBV5-1 with TRBJ2-7, with 10 bases matching TRBD1. Trimming removed 2 bases from V and 7 bases from J; junction bases left unmatched: 9. The CDR3 totals 15 residues. Germline CDR1 is SGHRS and CDR2 is YFSETQ. The DNA of the CDR3 is TGCGCCAGCAGCTTCGAGACAGGGGGCCGCCGAGAGCAGTACTTC. Translated, it gives CASSFETGGRREQYF. Looking up the rest from reference TRBV5-1 and TRBJ2-7 gives the full variable domain: KAGVTQTPRYLIKTRGQQVTLSCSPISGHRSVSWYQQTPGQGLQFLFEYFSETQRNKGNFPGRFSGRQFSNSRSEMNVSTLELGDSALYLCASSFETGGRREQYFGPGTRLTVT.

Remarks on this clonotype: The junction differs from germline at one of its ends, possibly a read error. The chain links TRBV19 to TRBJ2-5, with a tentative D call TRBD1 (6 bases). Germline V gene data show CDR1 as LNHDA and CDR2 as SQIVND (reference sequence). The CDR3 contains 14 residues. The CDR3 nucleotides read TGTGCCAGTAGTTTCACAGGGACCCAAGGGACCCAGTACTTC. Translation gives CASSFTGTQGTQYF.

This sequence joins TRBV11-2 and TRBJ1-2, with D uncertain. Trimming left V 0 bases short and J 4 bases short, with 9 bases between. The V gene's germline CDR1 is SGHAT and CDR2 FQNNGV. The CDR3 length is 14 residues. The CDR3 coding sequence is TGTGCCAGCAGCTTAGATAGAGAGACCTATGGCTACACCTTC. Translating it yields CASSLDRETYGYTF.

There are many counts of this clonotype. This rearrangement joins TRBV20-1 to TRBJ2-1; D not resolved. There are 12 residues in the CDR3. Per germline, CDR1 DFQATT and CDR2 SNEGSKA (reference sequence). V gave up 3 bases and J gave up 5 bases, with 8 bases separating them. In nucleotides, the CDR3 is TGCAGTGCTAGGATGGTCGACAATGAGCAGTTCTTC. Translating gives CSARMVDNEQFF.

Only a few counts were recorded for this clonotype. The rearrangement links TRBV12-5 to TRBJ1-6; TRBD1 might be the D (5 bases). The CDR3 spans 11 residues. V gave up 7 bases and J gave up 13 bases, with 11 bases separating them. Looked up from germline, CDR1 is LGHNT and CDR2 is FRNRAP. CDR3 bases: TGTGCTAGTGTTCCCGGGACTCCCCTCCACTTT. This sequence encodes CASVPGTPLHF.

The rearrangement links TRBV5-1 to TRBJ2-5, with D perhaps being TRBD1 or TRBD2 (6 bases each). This CDR3 spans 14 amino acids. V lost 5 bases to trimming and J lost 5 bases, with 16 bases between them. CDR1 is SGHRS and CDR2 is YFSETQ in the germline V gene. CDR3 DNA: TGCGCCAGCAGTCTCAAGGGGGGTGCGGAGACCCAGTACTTC. It codes for CASSLKGGAETQYF.

This clonotype came up a few times. The chain recombines TRBV5-1 with TRBJ1-1, with 7 bases identical to TRBD1. In germline, CDR1 is SGHRS, CDR2 YFSETQ. The CDR3 runs to 17 residues. With V trimmed by 0 bases and J by 4 bases, 12 bases remained unmatched. The CDR3 DNA reads TGCGCCAGCAGCTTGGAAAGAGGGACAGCGGTTGGCACTGAAGCTTTCTTT. Translated: CASSLERGTAVGTEAFF.

Note on this clonotype: The germline gene is not matched at one end of the junction; a read error may be the cause. This chain joins TRBV7-2 and TRBJ1-2; D unclear. The CDR3 runs to 13 residues. Germline V gives CDR1 SGHTA, CDR2 FQGNSA. The CDR3 DNA is TGTGCCAGCAGCCGTAACTCCCCCTATGGCCACACCTTC. Translating it yields CASSRNSPYGHTF. The variable domain in full, with the rest retrieved from reference TRBV7-2 and TRBJ1-2, is GAGVSQSPSNKVTEKGKDVELRCDPISGHTALYWYRQSLGQGLEFLIYFQGNSAPDKSGLPSDRFSAERTGGSVSTLTIQRTQQEDSAVYLCASSRNSPYGHTFGSGTRLTVV.

This clonotype occurred many times. The chain is built from TRBV5-1 and TRBJ2-3, with D unresolved. The CDR3 is made up of 15 amino acids. The ends were cut back, 7 bases at V and 2 bases at J, with 17 bases in the middle. CDR1 and CDR2 (germline): SGHRS, YFSETQ. CDR3 nucleotides: TGCGCCAGCGGCCTAGGCAGGCCCTCCACAGATACGCAGTATTTT. Amino acids: CASGLGRPSTDTQYF. Looking up the rest from reference TRBV5-1 and TRBJ2-3 gives the full variable domain: KAGVTQTPRYLIKTRGQQVTLSCSPISGHRSVSWYQQTPGQGLQFLFEYFSETQRNKGNFPGRFSGRQFSNSRSEMNVSTLELGDSALYLCASGLGRPSTDTQYFGPGTRLTVL.

The CDR3 nucleotides read TGTGCTACCACGCGGCAGGGAGGATCACTGGACACTGAAGCTTTCTTT. Its protein product is CATTRQGGSLDTEAFF. The genes are TRBV2 and TRBJ1-1, with D possibly being TRBD1 (5 bases). Looked up from germline, CDR1 is SNHLY and CDR2 is FYNNEI. The CDR3 extends over 16 amino acids. The whole variable domain, remainder taken from reference TRBV2 and TRBJ1-1, is EPEVTQTPSHQVTQMGQEVILRCVPISNHLYFYWYRQILGQKVEFLVSFYNNEISEKSEIFDDQFSVERPDGSNFTLKIRSTKLEDSAMYFCATTRQGGSLDTEAFFGQGTRLTVV.